Listed below are T cell receptor beta chains from one sample, sequenced in a study of blood T cell repertoires in COVID-19. Clones were read by immunoSEQ multiplex PCR, and TCRdb kept only the in-frame ones, dropping some. The sample consists of some 110,000 clones, roughly four fifths of them appearing once. Sequenced input: peripheral blood. Receptor source: a man aged 50 to 60 with acute or convalescent COVID-19. CDR3s leave out the opening cysteine and the closing phenylalanine or tryptophan. Clone size is given for some rows only: seen once, a few or many times, or a class if the clone is expanded.

clone size	V gene	J gene	CDR3 protein
.	TRBV6-6	TRBJ1-1	ASSFPPQGNPEAF
.	TRBV5-6	TRBJ2-5	ASSFWAQETQY
.	TRBV9	TRBJ2-5	ASSERLAGEGTQY
.	TRBV4-1	TRBJ1-5	ASSRYWTDNQPQH
.	TRBV18	TRBJ1-1	ASSLQGLNTEAF
.	TRBV3-1/TRBV3-2	TRBJ2-5	ASSQASGALQETQY
.	TRBV7-9	TRBJ2-5	ASSLFGTFQETQY
.	TRBV27	TRBJ2-1	ASSSLLNYNEQF
few	TRBV27	TRBJ1-2	ASSSGGWGYT
few	TRBV2	TRBJ2-4	ASIAENIQY
.	TRBV5-8	TRBJ1-2	ASSLRSQGGYT
.	TRBV2	TRBJ2-2	ASSEGHLRPGELF
.	TRBV7-9	TRBJ2-5	ASSLGQAPTGTQY
.	TRBV21-1	TRBJ2-5	QKNGGQETQY
once	TRBV2	TRBJ2-5	ASIRGMGSETQY
.	TRBV4-1	TRBJ1-6	ASSQSGISSYNSPLH
.	TRBV11-2	TRBJ2-7	ASSLEATSSYEQY
.	TRBV7-3	TRBJ2-1	ASSPSGAAGGSEQF
.	TRBV3-1/TRBV3-2	TRBJ2-5	ASSQEGLAGNLLETQY
.	TRBV7-2	TRBJ2-1	ASSFGGRVGEQF
.	TRBV9	TRBJ2-6	ASSGGHTSGANVLT
.	TRBV7-8	TRBJ1-2	ASSRTVSGYT
.	TRBV19	TRBJ2-7	ASSIGQSSYEQY
.	TRBV5-1	TRBJ2-7	ASSLGLEYEQY
once	TRBV6-6	TRBJ1-2	ATTGGARYT
.	TRBV10-1	TRBJ2-7	ASSVPGTSGSSYEQY
once	TRBV6-5	TRBJ1-1	ASSDSLQGRAF
.	TRBV10-3	TRBJ2-5	AISGGETQY